These 12 T cell receptor beta chains originate from one sample sequenced in a study of chemoradiotherapy in HPV16-positive cancers. Only in-frame clones appear in the TCRdb table, and some are missing; sequencing was by immunoSEQ multiplex PCR. This sample has around 30,000 clones, with 80% to 90% found just once. The sequences come from blood, collected from a patient who underwent chemoradiotherapy. The receptors were sampled from a human donor with HPV-associated anogenital cancer.

The chain is built from TRBV30 and TRBJ1-1; D unresolved. Germline CDR1 GTSNPN, CDR2 SVGIG (reference sequence). This CDR3 is 13 amino acids long. Trimming removed 0 bases from V and 3 bases from J, with 8 bases in between. The CDR3 sequence: CAWSVGEDTEAFF. CDR3 DNA: TGTGCCTGGAGTGTTGGGGAAGACACTGAAGCTTTCTTT.

The V call is TRBV5-1, the J call TRBJ1-3; a possible D gene is TRBD1 (6 bases). The germline gives CDR1 SGHRS, CDR2 YFSETQ. Trimming pared 7 bases from V and 0 bases from J, leaving 14 bases between. The length of the CDR3 is 15 residues. DNA for the CDR3: TGCGCCAGCGGCCCTCAGGGGAACTCTGGAAACACCATATATTTT. This sequence encodes CASGPQGNSGNTIYF.

The rearrangement links TRBV9 to TRBJ2-5; possible D gene TRBD2, 7 bases. Germline V gene sequence: CDR1 SGDLS, CDR2 YYNGEE. Deletions cut 0 bases from V and 2 bases from J, with 8 bases between. The CDR3 has 14 amino acids. CDR3 region: CASSVEGGQETQYF. The DNA for the CDR3 is TGTGCCAGCAGCGTAGAGGGGGGGCAAGAGACCCAGTACTTC.

The rearrangement uses TRBV4-3 and TRBJ2-1; 12 positions agree with TRBD2. J lost 6 bases, V lost 6 bases, and 6 bases had no gene match. This CDR3 contains 15 residues. CDR1 and CDR2 from the germline V gene are LGHNA and YSLEER. DNA of the CDR3: TGCGCCAGCAGTCCTCTAGCGGGGGGGCGCAATGAGCAGTTCTTC. Encoded protein: CASSPLAGGRNEQFF.

The CDR3 protein is CASSLGQGHRQPQHF. The CDR3 region has the DNA TGTGCCAGCAGCCTGGGACAGGGGCATCGGCAGCCCCAGCATTTT. V gene TRBV7-8 combines with J gene TRBJ1-5; TRBD1 matches at 10 bases. This CDR3 has 15 amino acids. The junction had 8 bases not matched to a gene; V was cut back by 5 bases and J by 7 bases. Looked up from germline, CDR1 is SGHVS and CDR2 is FQNEAQ.

The chain couples TRBV7-9 to TRBJ1-2; D is possibly TRBD1 (5 bases). Germline-derived CDR1 and CDR2 are SEHNR and FQNEAQ (reference sequence). Trimming pared 6 bases from V and 5 bases from J, leaving 13 bases between. This CDR3 spans 13 amino acids. CDR3: CASSTPGLYGYTF. CDR3 in DNA: TGTGCCAGCAGTACACCGGGGCTTTATGGCTACACCTTC.

The V and J genes are TRBV2 and TRBJ2-3; TRBD2 matches 7 bases. This CDR3 spans 15 amino acids. J lost 3 bases, V lost 6 bases, and 9 bases had no gene match. The V gene's germline CDR1 is SNHLY and CDR2 FYNNEI. This CDR3 is CASRRDSGGTDTQYF. The CDR3 region has the DNA TGTGCCAGCAGACGGGACTCCGGGGGGACAGATACGCAGTATTTT.

The rearrangement uses TRBV9 and TRBJ2-5, with a tentative D call TRBD2 (6 bases). CDR1 and CDR2 (germline): SGDLS, YYNGEE. CDR3 length: 15 residues. V dropped 3 bases and J dropped 3 bases, with 15 bases sitting between them. The CDR3 is CASSAPGGSEETQYF. The CDR3 DNA sequence: TGTGCCAGCAGCGCCCCTGGGGGGAGTGAAGAGACCCAGTACTTC.

Concerning this clone: Other nucleotide sequences from this sample produce the same CDR3. The chain recombines TRBV6-5 with TRBJ2-7, with a tentative D call TRBD1 (5 bases). Deletions cut 6 bases from V and 1 base from J, with 10 bases between. Germline V gives CDR1 MNHEY, CDR2 SVGAGI. CDR3 size: 13 residues. CDR3: CASRRPGSYEQYF. As DNA, the CDR3 is TGTGCCAGCAGGCGCCCAGGGTCCTACGAGCAGTACTTC.

The rearrangement joins TRBV12-5 to TRBJ1-5, with 10 bases fitting TRBD1. The germline V gene has CDR1 LGHNT and CDR2 FRNRAP. This CDR3 has 15 residues. The J segment lost 5 bases and the V segment lost 5 bases, leaving 6 bases of the junction unmatched. CDR3 in DNA: TGTGCTAGTGGTCTTGGGGGACAGGGGTATCAGCCCCAGCATTTT. This codes for CASGLGGQGYQPQHF.

The CDR3 nucleotides read TGTGCCTGGAGTGACAACTATGGCTACACCTTC. Translation gives CAWSDNYGYTF. The chain combines TRBV30 with TRBJ1-2; D gene unclear. The CDR3 sequence is 11 residues long. The V gene's germline CDR1 is GTSNPN and CDR2 SVGIG (reference sequence). Trimming left V 1 base short and J 2 bases short, with 2 bases between.

This sequence joins TRBV27 and TRBJ2-3; possible D gene TRBD1, 5 bases. Trimming removed 5 bases from V and 6 bases from J, with 12 bases in between. CDR1 and CDR2 from the germline V gene are MNHEY and SMNVEV (reference sequence). There are 13 residues in the CDR3. In nucleotides, the CDR3 is TGTGCCAGCAGTCATTCCAGGGCGGATACGCAGTATTTT. As protein: CASSHSRADTQYF.